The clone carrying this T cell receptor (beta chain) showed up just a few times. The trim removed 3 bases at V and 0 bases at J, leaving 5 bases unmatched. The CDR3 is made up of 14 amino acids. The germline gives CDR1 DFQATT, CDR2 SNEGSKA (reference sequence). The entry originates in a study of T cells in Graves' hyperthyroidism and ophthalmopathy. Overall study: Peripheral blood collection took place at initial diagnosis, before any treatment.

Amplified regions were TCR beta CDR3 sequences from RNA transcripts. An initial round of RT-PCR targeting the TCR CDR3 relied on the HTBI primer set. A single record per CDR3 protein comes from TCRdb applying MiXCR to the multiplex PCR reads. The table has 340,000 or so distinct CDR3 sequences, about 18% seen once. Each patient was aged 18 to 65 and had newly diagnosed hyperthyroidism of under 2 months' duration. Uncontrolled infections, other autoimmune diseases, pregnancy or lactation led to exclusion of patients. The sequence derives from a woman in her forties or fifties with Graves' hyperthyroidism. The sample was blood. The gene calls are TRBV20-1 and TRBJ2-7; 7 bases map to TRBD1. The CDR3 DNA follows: TGCAGTGCTAGCCGACAGGGATTCTCCTACGAGCAGTACTTC. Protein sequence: CSASRQGFSYEQYF.